Sequencing of this TCR beta chain was carried out in a study of blood T cell repertoires in COVID-19. Overall study context: In each case, the material was cDNA or gDNA derived from T cells, B-cell-depleted T cells, or PBMCs.

The CDR3 is 13 amino acids. Germline V lookup: CDR1 SNHLY, CDR2 FYNNEI. V lost 8 bases, J lost 5 bases, and 15 bases lay in between. Method: immunoSEQ multiplex PCR; TCRdb's copy keeps in-frame clones and lacks some. Of 300,000 or so clones listed, 75% to 90% were seen once; the top ten hold over 3.5%. Sequenced sample: peripheral blood. The clonotype originates from a woman aged 40 to 55 with acute or convalescent COVID-19. The chain combines TRBV2 with TRBJ1-1; possible D gene TRBD1, 5 bases. The CDR3 DNA sequence: TGTGCCAGCTTGGATACGGCAGGGACTGAAGCTTTCTTT. This codes for CASLDTAGTEAFF.